The sequence of this T cell receptor (beta chain) was determined in a study of blood T cells in healthy people across ages. PCR was performed a second time for 7 to 11 cycles using a sample-barcoded 5' primer and a J-beta primer mix. TCRdb recomputed calls from the 5' RACE reads with MiXCR, one row per CDR3 protein. The table records about 720,000 distinct CDR3 sequences, 22% of them present only once. This clonotype was picked up many times. At one boundary the junction diverges from the germline segment, which might be a read error. This CDR3 has 16 residues. Germline lookup yields CDR1 SGHRS and CDR2 YFSETQ.

The chain joins TRBV5-1 to TRBJ1-4, with D tentatively TRBD1 (5 bases). The material sequenced was blood. This clonotype was sampled from a man in his 70s in good health. CDR3 nucleotides: TGTGCCAGCAGTTTGGATAGGGGTGCAACTAATGAAAAACTGTTTTTT. It encodes CASSLDRGATNEKLFF. Full variable domain (missing parts from reference TRBV5-1 and TRBJ1-4): KAGVTQTPRYLIKTRGQQVTLSCSPISGHRSVSWYQQTPGQGLQFLFEYFSETQRNKGNFPGRFSGRQFSNSRSEMNVSTLELGDSALYLCASSLDRGATNEKLFFGSGTQLSVL.